This is a list of T cell receptor beta chains from one sample in a study of blood T cell repertoires in COVID-19. TCRdb's table, derived via immunoSEQ multiplex PCR, lists solely in-frame clones and lacks some. The data contain about 46,000 clones, more than 85% of them singletons. The source material was peripheral blood. The receptors stem from a man between 50 and 59 years old with acute or convalescent COVID-19. Both conserved end residues are part of each CDR3. The D gene is left open where the match is weak. Clone size is shown for a subset of rows, as once, few, many or a class of expanded clone.

>TRBV30|NA|NA|TRBJ2-3
TGTGCCTGGAGTGTAACTAGCACAGATACGCAGTATTTT
CAWSVTSTDTQYF
>TRBV2|NA|NA|TRBJ1-1
TGTGCCAGCAGTGAAGCGCTTGGACACCCCAACACTGAAGCTTTCTTT
CASSEALGHPNTEAFF
>TRBV11-2|TRBD2|NA|TRBJ2-7
TGTGCCAGCAGCTTGACTAGCGGGGGGACCTACGAGCAGTACTTC
CASSLTSGGTYEQYF
>TRBV5-1|TRBD2|NA|TRBJ2-7
TGCGCCAGCAGCTTGGCCACCGGGGAGGGGTACGAGCAGTACTTC
CASSLATGEGYEQYF
>TRBV27|TRBD2|NA|TRBJ2-3
TGTGCCAGCTCTTCCCGGGGGACTAGCCCTGGTACGCAGTATTTT
CASSSRGTSPGTQYF
>TRBV19|NA|NA|TRBJ1-5
TGTGCCAGTAACTGGTCGAGAAGAGGTAGCAATCAGCCCCAGCATTTT
CASNWSRRGSNQPQHF
>TRBV19|TRBD1|NA|TRBJ1-6
TGTGCCAGTAGTAGCCGGGACAGGGGAACTTATAATTCACCCCTCCACTTT
CASSSRDRGTYNSPLHF
>TRBV30|NA|NA|TRBJ1-1
TGTGCCTGGAGTGTACTAGGGAACACTGAAGCTTTCTTT
CAWSVLGNTEAFF
>TRBV2|NA|NA|TRBJ2-7
TGTGCCAGCAGTATTGTTTCGGAGGAGCGGAGCTCCTACGAGCAGTACTTC
CASSIVSEERSSYEQYF
>TRBV7-2|NA|NA|TRBJ1-1
TGTGCCAGCAGCTTAGACAGGGCGTCCACTGAAGCTTTCTTT
CASSLDRASTEAFF
>TRBV19|NA|NA|TRBJ2-3
TGTGCCAGTAGTATCGGGCGGGCGGATACGCAGTATTTT
CASSIGRADTQYF
>TRBV5-4|TRBD2|once|TRBJ2-3
TGTGCCAGCAGCTTGGCTAGCGGGGCAACAGATACGCAGTATTTT
CASSLASGATDTQYF
>TRBV6-2/TRBV6-3|TRBD2|NA|TRBJ2-1
TGTGCCAGCAGTTACCCCATTAGAGCGGGACCTTACAATGAGCAGTTCTTC
CASSYPIRAGPYNEQFF
>TRBV28|NA|NA|TRBJ2-3
TGTGCCAGCATCCCCGGCGGCCTGGCGGGGGCTAGCACAGATACGCAGTATTTT
CASIPGGLAGASTDTQYF
>TRBV5-6|TRBD1|NA|TRBJ1-3
TGTGCCAGCAGTCGGGCTAAGGACAGGAATAGAAACACCATATATTTT
CASSRAKDRNRNTIYF
>TRBV5-6|NA|NA|TRBJ1-3
TGTGCCAGCAGCCTCATGAATAGGGGGTCTGGAAACACCATATATTTT
CASSLMNRGSGNTIYF
>TRBV6-5|TRBD1|NA|TRBJ1-2
TGTGCCAGCACGAGGGACAGGGCGAACTATGGCTACACCTTC
CASTRDRANYGYTF
>TRBV7-9|NA|once|TRBJ1-3
TGTGCCAGCAGCTTACCTACGGGAAACACCATATATTTT
CASSLPTGNTIYF
>TRBV5-4|NA|NA|TRBJ1-2
TGTGCCAGCAGCTTGATCGGGAACTATGGCTACACCTTC
CASSLIGNYGYTF
>TRBV12-3/TRBV12-4|NA|NA|TRBJ2-7
TGTGCCAGCAGCCCGACAGGTGCCTACGAGCAGTACTTC
CASSPTGAYEQYF
>TRBV9|TRBD2|NA|TRBJ2-3
TGTGCCAGCAGCTCGACTAGCTTAGATACGCAGTATTTT
CASSSTSLDTQYF
>TRBV14|NA|NA|TRBJ1-2
TGTGCCAGCAGCCCCGCGGGGGCTCGCTATGGCTACACCTTC
CASSPAGARYGYTF
>TRBV7-2|NA|once|TRBJ2-3
TGTGCCAGCAGCTTAGTGCAGGTGGGAGCAGATACGCAGTATTTT
CASSLVQVGADTQYF
>TRBV2|NA|NA|TRBJ1-1
TGTGCCAGCAAGGCAGACAGCAACACTGAAGCTTTCTTT
CASKADSNTEAFF
>TRBV5-1|NA|NA|TRBJ2-7
TGCGCCAGCACCCTGGCACCTGGCGGGTCCTACGAGCAGTACTTC
CASTLAPGGSYEQYF
>TRBV6-5|TRBD1|NA|TRBJ1-5
TGTGCCAAACCCCCGGACAGGCCCAATCAGCCCCAGCATTTT
CAKPPDRPNQPQHF
>TRBV5-1|NA|NA|TRBJ1-6
TGCGCCAGCAGCTTGGTTGCAGGAAGTAGTAATTCACCCCTCCACTTT
CASSLVAGSSNSPLHF
>TRBV24-1|NA|NA|TRBJ1-3
TGTGCCACCAGTGATGACGGGGACACCATATATTTT
CATSDDGDTIYF
>TRBV2|TRBD1|NA|TRBJ1-2
TGTGCCAGCAGTGCCCCCGGGACAGGGTGGGGGTATGGCTACACCTTC
CASSAPGTGWGYGYTF
>TRBV12-5|NA|NA|TRBJ1-5
TGTGCTAGTGGTCGGGTTAATAATCAGCCCCAGCATTTT
CASGRVNNQPQHF
>TRBV18|NA|NA|TRBJ2-7
TGTGCCAGCTCAATTACCCGGGATCAAATATCCTACGAGCAGTACTTC
CASSITRDQISYEQYF
>TRBV10-1|NA|NA|TRBJ2-7
TGCGCCAGCAGTGAGTCAATAGACTCCTACGAGCAGTACTTC
CASSESIDSYEQYF
>TRBV6-5|NA|NA|TRBJ1-1
TGTGCGACTCTGGGGGACGGGGGTCAAACTGAAGCTTTCTTT
CATLGDGGQTEAFF
>TRBV19|TRBD1|NA|TRBJ1-5
TGTGCCAGTAGTCGGACAGGGGTAAATCAGCCCCAGCATTTT
CASSRTGVNQPQHF
>TRBV20-1|TRBD1|NA|TRBJ1-5
TGCAGTGCTAGTGAACAGGGGGCGTTTCCCAATCAGCCCCAGCATTTT
CSASEQGAFPNQPQHF
>TRBV18|NA|NA|TRBJ1-6
TGTGCCAGCTCACCAAACAGCAACGATTCACCCCTCCACTTT
CASSPNSNDSPLHF
>TRBV20-1|NA|once|TRBJ1-2
TGCAGTGCTAGTAAACGGGGGGGCTACACCTTC
CSASKRGGYTF
>TRBV11-2|TRBD2|NA|TRBJ2-5
TGTGCCAGCAGCCCAAGCGGGGGCGGGGAGACCCAGTACTTC
CASSPSGGGETQYF
>TRBV18|NA|NA|TRBJ1-1
TGTGCCAGCTCGCTCGGGTCGCCGGGAATGAACACTGAAGCTTTCTTT
CASSLGSPGMNTEAFF
>TRBV11-2|NA|NA|TRBJ2-7
TGTGCCAGCAGCCCAGGACTGAGCTACGAGCAGTACTTC
CASSPGLSYEQYF
>TRBV30|TRBD1|NA|TRBJ1-6
TGTGCCTGGAGCCCGGGACAGGGATATAATTCACCCCTCCACTTT
CAWSPGQGYNSPLHF
>TRBV11-2|NA|NA|TRBJ2-1
TGTGCCAGCAGCTTAGGGGTGGTAGGGGGTTACAATGAGCAGTTCTTC
CASSLGVVGGYNEQFF
>TRBV2|NA|NA|TRBJ1-5
TGTGCCAGCAGTGATGCCAGGGGTAGCAATCAGCCCCAGCATTTT
CASSDARGSNQPQHF
>TRBV12-3/TRBV12-4|NA|NA|TRBJ1-5
TGTGCCAGCACCCCAGGCAATCAGCCCCAGCATTTT
CASTPGNQPQHF
>TRBV10-2|TRBD2|NA|TRBJ2-2
TGCGCCAGCAGTGGGCTAGCGGGGTCAAACACCGGGGAGCTGTTTTTT
CASSGLAGSNTGELFF
>TRBV12-3/TRBV12-4|NA|NA|TRBJ1-3
TGTGCCAGCAGTTTTCGTCGTAACACCATATATTTT
CASSFRRNTIYF
>TRBV19|NA|NA|TRBJ2-7
TGTGCCAGTAGTACCCAATACAGCTACGAGCAGTACTTC
CASSTQYSYEQYF
>TRBV10-1|TRBD1|NA|TRBJ2-1
TGCGCCAGCAGTAGACAGGGCGGTGAGCAGTTCTTC
CASSRQGGEQFF
>TRBV5-1|NA|NA|TRBJ2-3
TGCGCCAGCAGCGTTCAGGGGTATAACACAGATACGCAGTATTTT
CASSVQGYNTDTQYF
>TRBV7-8|NA|once|TRBJ2-2
TGTGCCAGCAGCTCACGGGATATCACCGGGGAGCTGTTTTTT
CASSSRDITGELFF
>TRBV27|NA|once|TRBJ1-1
TGTGCCAGCAGTTTTTCAGGGAACACTGAAGCTTTCTTT
CASSFSGNTEAFF
>TRBV24-1|TRBD1|once|TRBJ2-1
TGTGCCACCGGGGGACAGGGGGTCAATGAGCAGTTCTTC
CATGGQGVNEQFF